Many counts were recorded for the clone carrying this TCR beta chain. Its specificity is unknown. Alongside a J-beta primer mix, a sample-barcoded 5' primer served in a second PCR lasting about 7 to 11 cycles. The yield of each sample was at least 2.5 million CDR3-containing paired-end reads. TCRdb itself ran the 5' RACE reads through MiXCR, one entry per CDR3 protein. The sample lists about 700,000 distinct CDR3 sequences; approximately 29% were seen once. V lost 2 bases and J lost 5; bases outside the gene matches: 14. Germline-derived CDR1 and CDR2 are SGHRS and YFSETQ. There are 18 residues in the CDR3. This record belongs to a study of blood T cells in healthy people across ages. Study results and caveats: Across the age range, TCR beta diversity per million T cells fell in a roughly linear way.

The sequenced sample consisted of blood. V is TRBV5-1 and J is TRBJ2-1; 9 bases align to TRBD2. The origin of this receptor is a woman of 80 years or more in good health. DNA of the CDR3: TGCGCCAGCAGCTTTTCAGGTGCGGGAGCGGGGGGTGACAATGAGCAGTTCTTC. The encoded protein is CASSFSGAGAGGDNEQFF. The full variable domain, its missing parts supplied by reference TRBV5-1 and TRBJ2-1, is KAGVTQTPRYLIKTRGQQVTLSCSPISGHRSVSWYQQTPGQGLQFLFEYFSETQRNKGNFPGRFSGRQFSNSRSEMNVSTLELGDSALYLCASSFSGAGAGGDNEQFFGPGTRLTVL.